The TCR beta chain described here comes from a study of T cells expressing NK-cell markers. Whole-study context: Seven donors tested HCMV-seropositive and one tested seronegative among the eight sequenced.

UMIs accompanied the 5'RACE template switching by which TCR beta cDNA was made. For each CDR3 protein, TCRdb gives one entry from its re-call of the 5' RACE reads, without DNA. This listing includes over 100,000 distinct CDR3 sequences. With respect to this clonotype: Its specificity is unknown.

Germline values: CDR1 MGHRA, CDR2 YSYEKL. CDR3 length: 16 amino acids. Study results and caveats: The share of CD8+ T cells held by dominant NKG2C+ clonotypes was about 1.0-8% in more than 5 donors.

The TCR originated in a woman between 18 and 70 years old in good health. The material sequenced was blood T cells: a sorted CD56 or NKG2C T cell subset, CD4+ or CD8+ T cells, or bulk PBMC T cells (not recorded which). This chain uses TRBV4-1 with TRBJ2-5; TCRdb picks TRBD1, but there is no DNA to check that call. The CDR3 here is CASSQEKQANQETQYF.